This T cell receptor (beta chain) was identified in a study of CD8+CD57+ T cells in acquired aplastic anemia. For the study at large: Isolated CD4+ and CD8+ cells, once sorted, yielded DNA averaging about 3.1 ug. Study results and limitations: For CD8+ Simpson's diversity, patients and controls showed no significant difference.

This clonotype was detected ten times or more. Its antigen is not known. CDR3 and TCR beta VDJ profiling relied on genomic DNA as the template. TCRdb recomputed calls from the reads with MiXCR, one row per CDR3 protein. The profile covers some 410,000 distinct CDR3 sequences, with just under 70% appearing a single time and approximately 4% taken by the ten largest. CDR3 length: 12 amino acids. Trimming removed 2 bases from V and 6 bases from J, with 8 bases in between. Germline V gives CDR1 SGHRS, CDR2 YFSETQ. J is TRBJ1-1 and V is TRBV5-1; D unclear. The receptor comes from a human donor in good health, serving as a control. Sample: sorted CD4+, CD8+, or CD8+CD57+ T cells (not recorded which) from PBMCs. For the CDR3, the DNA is TGCGCCAGCAGCTTACCTAAGTCTGAAGCTTTCTTT. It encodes CASSLPKSEAFF. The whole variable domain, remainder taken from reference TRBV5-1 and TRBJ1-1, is KAGVTQTPRYLIKTRGQQVTLSCSPISGHRSVSWYQQTPGQGLQFLFEYFSETQRNKGNFPGRFSGRQFSNSRSEMNVSTLELGDSALYLCASSLPKSEAFFGQGTRLTVV.